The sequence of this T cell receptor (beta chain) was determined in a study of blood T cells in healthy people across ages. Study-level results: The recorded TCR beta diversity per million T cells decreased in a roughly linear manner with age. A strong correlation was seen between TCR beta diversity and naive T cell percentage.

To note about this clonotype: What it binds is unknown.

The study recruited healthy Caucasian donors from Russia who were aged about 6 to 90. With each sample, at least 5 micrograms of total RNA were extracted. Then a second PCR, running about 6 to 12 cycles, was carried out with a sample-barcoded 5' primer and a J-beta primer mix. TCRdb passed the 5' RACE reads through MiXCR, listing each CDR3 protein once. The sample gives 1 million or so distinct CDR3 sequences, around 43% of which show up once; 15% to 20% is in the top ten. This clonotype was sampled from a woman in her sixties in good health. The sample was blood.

CDR3 DNA: TGTGCCAGCAGTGAAGACGGAATCAATCAGCCCCAGCATTTT. Its protein product is CASSEDGINQPQHF. The chain employs TRBV2 and TRBJ1-5; D remains unclear. Per the germline V gene, CDR1 is SNHLY and CDR2 is FYNNEI. Trimming stripped 1 base from V and 3 bases from J, with 7 bases between. The CDR3 contains 14 residues.